This T cell receptor (beta chain) was captured in a study of CD8+ T cells in alopecia areata. Overall study results and limits: Normal scalp showed lower clonality than lesional scalp, especially alopecia totalis/universalis. Normal skin contains resident alphabeta T cells, and these are also sequenced in scalp samples.

The J segment lost 9 bases and the V segment lost 4 bases, leaving 15 bases of the junction unmatched. Germline V gene data show CDR1 as MNHEY and CDR2 as SMNVEV (reference sequence). There are 16 residues in the CDR3. In alopecia areata patients, both lesional scalp punch biopsies and peripheral blood were collected. Researchers picked out CD4+ and CD8+ T cells from PBMCs by sorting. It was cDNA, reverse transcribed from extracted RNA, that served as the sequencing template. Clones were read by immunoSEQ multiplex PCR, and TCRdb kept only the in-frame ones, dropping some. The sample carries about 23,000 clones, roughly 50% recorded once. With respect to this clone: Antigen unknown.

J is TRBJ2-7 and V is TRBV27, with 10 bases identical to TRBD1. This TCR came from a human donor with alopecia areata. What was sequenced was NKG2D-high CD8+ T cells sorted from blood. The CDR3 region has the DNA TGTGCCAGCAGTTCCACTCCTTCCGGGACAGGGGATTCGCAGTACTTC. This encodes CASSSTPSGTGDSQYF.